This is a list of T cell receptor beta chains from one sample in a study of T cell responses to AZD1222 COVID-19 vaccine. TCRdb's table, derived via immunoSEQ multiplex PCR, lists solely in-frame clones and lacks some. The data hold some 140,000 clones, with approximately 90% observed a single time. Sequencing used peripheral blood, obtained on day 0 of AZD1222 vaccination. The receptor source for this set is an adult in good health. Both conserved end residues are part of each CDR3. The D gene is left open where the match is weak. Clone size, where shown, is once, few, many, or a class for clones that have expanded.

CDR3 DNA	CDR3 protein	V gene	D gene	clone size	J gene
TGTGCCAGCAGTTTACAGGGAGGGAACTATGGCTACACCTTC	CASSLQGGNYGYTF	TRBV27	NA	NA	TRBJ1-2
TGTGCCAGCAGCTACGACGGGAACTATGGCTACACCTTC	CASSYDGNYGYTF	TRBV9	NA	NA	TRBJ1-2
TGTGCCAGCAGCGGACGGGCAGATATTTCACCCCTCCACTTT	CASSGRADISPLHF	TRBV6-5	NA	once	TRBJ1-6
TGTGCCAGCAGTGAAACTAGGGATCAGCCCCAGCATTTT	CASSETRDQPQHF	TRBV6-1	NA	NA	TRBJ1-5
TGTGCCAGCAGTTTAGATGCCGGGACTAGCGTCTACGAGCAGTACTTC	CASSLDAGTSVYEQYF	TRBV27	TRBD2	NA	TRBJ2-7
TGTGCCAGCAGCGGGGGGCGCTGGACAGGGTACGACTACGAGCAGTACTTC	CASSGGRWTGYDYEQYF	TRBV7-9	TRBD1	once	TRBJ2-7
TGTGCCAGCAGCGGGACAGCGAGGACCGGGGAGCTGTTTTTT	CASSGTARTGELFF	TRBV21-1	NA	NA	TRBJ2-2
TGCGCCAGCAGCTTGGGGGGGTTCGGTGACTCGACATACGAGCAGTACTTC	CASSLGGFGDSTYEQYF	TRBV5-1	NA	NA	TRBJ2-7
TGTGCCAGCAGCGTAGAAGAGGACAGTGAATCCGGAAACACCATATATTTT	CASSVEEDSESGNTIYF	TRBV9	NA	NA	TRBJ1-3
TGTGCCAGCAGCTTAGAGGGACAGGGGGCGAGGGGCTACACCTTC	CASSLEGQGARGYTF	TRBV13	TRBD1	once	TRBJ1-2
TGTGCCAGCAGCTTAATTTCGACACCTAACTATGGCTACACCTTC	CASSLISTPNYGYTF	TRBV5-4	NA	NA	TRBJ1-2
TGTGCCAGCAGTACTAGCGGAGGCACAGATACGCAGTATTTT	CASSTSGGTDTQYF	TRBV6-4	TRBD2	NA	TRBJ2-3
TGTGCCAGCAGCCATGGGGGACTAGCGGGAAACAATGAGCAGTTCTTC	CASSHGGLAGNNEQFF	TRBV3-1/TRBV3-2	TRBD2	once	TRBJ2-1
TGTGCCAGTAGTATAGAGGGCACGGGGGTTGACTATGGCTACACCTTC	CASSIEGTGVDYGYTF	TRBV19	NA	NA	TRBJ1-2
TGTGCCAGCAGCTCCCTCGGACAGGGAGGAAACAATGAGCAGTTCTTC	CASSSLGQGGNNEQFF	TRBV9	TRBD1	NA	TRBJ2-1
TGTGCCAGCAGCCATGTAGCGGGAGCCCCTGGGGCCAACGTCCTGACTTTC	CASSHVAGAPGANVLTF	TRBV7-2	TRBD2	NA	TRBJ2-6
TGCGCCAGCAGCTTGATGGGCGCCCCAGATGGAAACACCATATATTTT	CASSLMGAPDGNTIYF	TRBV5-1	NA	NA	TRBJ1-3
TGCAGTGCTAGTCCCTTTGGGGACCTCCGGAGGAGTGAAAAACTGTTTTTT	CSASPFGDLRRSEKLFF	TRBV20-1	NA	NA	TRBJ1-4
TGCGCCAGCAGCCGGACTAGCGGGAGTGGGTCCTACAATGAGCAGTTCTTC	CASSRTSGSGSYNEQFF	TRBV5-1	TRBD2	NA	TRBJ2-1
TGTGCCAGCAGTTTATCCAGGTACTATGGCTACACCTTC	CASSLSRYYGYTF	TRBV27	NA	NA	TRBJ1-2
TGTGCCAGCAGCTTCTCCAACACAGGGGGTACGCAGTATTTT	CASSFSNTGGTQYF	TRBV5-6	TRBD1	few	TRBJ2-3
TGTGCCAGCAGCCAACTCCCTAGCGGGGGCTACAATGAGCAGTTCTTC	CASSQLPSGGYNEQFF	TRBV3-1/TRBV3-2	TRBD2	NA	TRBJ2-1
TGTGCCAGCAGCCAAGATCCCCCCGGCAGGGGCGGGATGAATGAGCAGTTCTTC	CASSQDPPGRGGMNEQFF	TRBV4-2	NA	NA	TRBJ2-1
TGTGCCAGCAGCCTAGCGGGTAACACCGGGGAGCTGTTTTTT	CASSLAGNTGELFF	TRBV2	TRBD2	few	TRBJ2-2
TGTGCCAGTAAGAGGGAGGGAATGAACACTGAAGCTTTCTTT	CASKREGMNTEAFF	TRBV19	NA	NA	TRBJ1-1
TGTGCCAGTAGTTTTCCTCGGACACCCTATAATTCACCCCTCCACTTT	CASSFPRTPYNSPLHF	TRBV19	NA	NA	TRBJ1-6
TGTGCCAGTAGCAAAGGATTAAGCTCCTACAATGAGCAGTTCTTC	CASSKGLSSYNEQFF	TRBV19	NA	NA	TRBJ2-1